The 6 T cell receptor beta chains listed next were all sequenced from one sample in a study of T cell changes during pregnancy in multiple sclerosis. Clones were sequenced by immunoSEQ multiplex PCR, and TCRdb holds only the in-frame ones, with some missing. The profile shows tens of thousands of clones, roughly 90% of them singletons. Here the sequenced sample was peripheral blood, taken in the first trimester of pregnancy. The origin of the receptors is a female donor in good health, enrolled as a control in a pregnancy study.

The chain links TRBV6-1 to TRBJ1-2, with D possibly matching TRBD1 (6 bases). This CDR3 spans 13 amino acids. From germline, CDR1 is MNHNS and CDR2 SASEGT. Trimming cost V 7 bases and J 8 bases, with 17 bases left between them. The CDR3 coding sequence is TGTGCCAGCACTAACAGGGCGCCGGGCGGCTACACCTTC. Protein sequence: CASTNRAPGGYTF.

The gene calls are TRBV6-6 and TRBJ1-2; tentative D call: TRBD1 (5 bases). Germline-derived CDR1 and CDR2 are MNHNY and SVGAGI (reference sequence). This CDR3 spans 12 amino acids. V gave up 2 bases and J gave up 8 bases, with 9 bases separating them. Here the CDR3 DNA reads TGTGCCAGCAGTTACGGAGGGACCGGCTACACCTTC. This codes for CASSYGGTGYTF.

The V and J genes are TRBV7-9 and TRBJ2-2; 7 bases line up with TRBD2. Trimming at V came to 2 bases and at J to 5 bases, leaving 5 bases not matched to a gene. Germline V gene data show CDR1 as SEHNR and CDR2 as FQNEAQ (reference sequence). The CDR3 consists of 15 residues. Written as DNA, the CDR3 is TGTGCCAGCAGCTTATGGGACTATTCGACCGGGGAGCTGTTTTTT. This encodes CASSLWDYSTGELFF.

J is TRBJ1-1 and V is TRBV25-1; D ambiguous. With 3 bases removed from V and 5 bases from J, the gap between germline ends came to 10 bases. This CDR3 is built from 13 residues. CDR1 is MGHDK, CDR2 SYGVNS, per germline. For the CDR3, the DNA is TGTGCCAGCAGTGAGGGAGGGTGGACTGAAGCTTTCTTT. Translated, it gives CASSEGGWTEAFF. The entire variable domain, with the rest obtained from reference TRBV25-1 and TRBJ1-1, is as follows: EADIYQTPRYLVIGTGKKITLECSQTMGHDKMYWYQQDPGMELHLIHYSYGVNSTEKGDLSSESTVSRIRTEHFPLTLESARPSHTSQYLCASSEGGWTEAFFGQGTRLTVV.

J is TRBJ2-7 and V is TRBV27, with a weak D call TRBD1 (8 bases). The V end lost 5 bases, the J end lost 6 bases, and 17 bases lay between the germline ends. Germline CDR1 is MNHEY and CDR2 is SMNVEV (reference sequence). The CDR3 contains 14 residues. CDR3 in DNA: TGTGCCAGCAGTCATGGTACAGGGGGGGTCGAGCAGTACTTC. It codes for CASSHGTGGVEQYF.

The genes are TRBV7-2 and TRBJ2-7; D perhaps matches TRBD1 (5 bases). Trimming took off 5 bases at V and 4 bases at J, with 18 bases between the two ends. The CDR3 extends over 15 amino acids. Germline CDR1 and CDR2: SGHTA and FQGNSA. The chain's CDR3 is CASSPRQTETYEQYF. CDR3 in DNA: TGTGCCAGCAGCCCTCGACAGACAGAGACTTACGAGCAGTACTTC.